These 6 T cell receptor beta chains came from one sample sequenced in a study of blood T cell repertoires in COVID-19 (dated by TCRdb to 2020 to 2022). Library construction relied on the immunoSEQ multiplex PCR assay. TCRdb stores this immuneACCESS table with in-frame sequences only. Part of the clones is absent; in the studies checked, under half of the shortfall reflects unresolved V genes, and no reason is known for the rest. The sample data list some 150,000 clones, and approximately 85% of these were observed just once. 1% to 1.2% of the sample is held by the ten biggest clonotypes. The sequenced sample was peripheral blood. The receptors shown here come from a man in his forties with acute or convalescent COVID-19.

V gene TRBV13 combines with J gene TRBJ1-3, with D possibly being TRBD1 (5 bases). Germline CDR1 PRHDT, CDR2 FYEKMQ (reference sequence). This CDR3 is 17 amino acids long. V gave up 5 bases and J gave up 0 bases, with 17 bases separating them. CDR3 nucleotide sequence: TGTGCCAGCAGCCTTTTCTCGGGACTCCTCTCTGGAAACACCATATATTTT. Its translation: CASSLFSGLLSGNTIYF. The variable domain in full, completed from reference TRBV13 and TRBJ1-3, reads AAGVIQSPRHLIKEKRETATLKCYPIPRHDTVYWYQQGPGQDPQFLISFYEKMQSDKGSIPDRFSAQQFSDYHSELNMSSLELGDSALYFCASSLFSGLLSGNTIYFGEGSWLTVV.

The sample holds one count of this clone. The chain employs TRBV2 and TRBJ1-2; 7 nucleotides align to TRBD1. V was clipped by 8 bases and J by 4 bases; unmatched bases: 7. This CDR3 is 13 amino acids long. Germline loops: CDR1 SNHLY, CDR2 FYNNEI. The chain's CDR3 is CASDSQGGYGYTF. The DNA of the CDR3 is TGTGCCAGCGACTCTCAGGGGGGCTATGGCTACACCTTC.

V is TRBV28 and J is TRBJ1-2, with 10 bases identical to TRBD1. This CDR3 has 15 residues. Trimming cost V 2 bases and J 6 bases; bases outside gene matches: 6. CDR1 is MDHEN and CDR2 is SYDVKM in the germline V gene. Here the CDR3 DNA reads TGTGCCAGCAGTTTAGAGGGCGGGACAGGGGATGGCTACACCTTC. Its protein product is CASSLEGGTGDGYTF.

The CDR3 region has the DNA TGCAGCATACGGGGACAGCTATCGACGGACGGCTACACCTTC. Encoded protein: CSIRGQLSTDGYTF. V is TRBV29-1 and J is TRBJ1-2; TRBD1 matches 7 bases. Germline CDR1 SQVTM, CDR2 ANQGSEA. Germline trimming cut 8 bases from V and 8 bases from J; bases unmatched to any gene: 17. This CDR3 comprises 14 residues. Full variable domain (rest looked up from reference TRBV29-1 and TRBJ1-2): SAVISQKPSRDICQRGTSLTIQCQVDSQVTMMFWYRQQPGQSLTLIATANQGSEATYESGFVIDKFPISRPNLTFSTLTVSNMSPEDSSIYLCSIRGQLSTDGYTFGSGTRLTVV.

The genes are TRBV2 and TRBJ2-5, with 11 bases lining up with TRBD2. The CDR3 has 17 amino acids. V shed 6 bases, J shed 4 bases, and the junction held 13 bases outside the gene matches. Germline V gene sequence: CDR1 SNHLY, CDR2 FYNNEI. CDR3 loop: CASSAYSGGAPVETQYF. For the CDR3, the DNA is TGTGCCAGCAGCGCGTATAGCGGGGGGGCCCCCGTAGAGACCCAGTACTTC.

The chain uses TRBV5-4 and TRBJ1-2; possibly TRBD1 for D (5 bases). The CDR3 is 14 residues long. The germline gives CDR1 SGHNT, CDR2 YYREEE (reference sequence). Trimming took 2 bases from V and 0 from J, leaving 8 bases between them. CDR3 coding DNA: TGTGCCAGCAGCTTCGGGGGAGCTAACTATGGCTACACCTTC. The encoded protein is CASSFGGANYGYTF.